This T cell receptor beta chain derives from a study of control samples from healthy donors and cancer patients. TCRdb's table, derived via immunoSEQ multiplex PCR, lists solely in-frame clones and lacks some. Of approximately 120,000 clones detected, 85% to 95% appear once; the ten largest clones hold approximately 0.58%. V was pared by 4 bases and J by 4 bases, with 11 bases between. Germline assignment: CDR1 SGDLS and CDR2 YYNGEE. CDR3 length: 13 residues. The sequence came from a man older than 75 with head and neck cancer. The rearrangement joins TRBV9 to TRBJ1-2; D perhaps matches TRBD1 (6 bases). The specimen sequenced was PBMCs. The CDR3 coding sequence is TGTGCCAGCAGCAGGGGGGGCCTCTATGGCTACACCTTC. This gives the protein CASSRGGLYGYTF.